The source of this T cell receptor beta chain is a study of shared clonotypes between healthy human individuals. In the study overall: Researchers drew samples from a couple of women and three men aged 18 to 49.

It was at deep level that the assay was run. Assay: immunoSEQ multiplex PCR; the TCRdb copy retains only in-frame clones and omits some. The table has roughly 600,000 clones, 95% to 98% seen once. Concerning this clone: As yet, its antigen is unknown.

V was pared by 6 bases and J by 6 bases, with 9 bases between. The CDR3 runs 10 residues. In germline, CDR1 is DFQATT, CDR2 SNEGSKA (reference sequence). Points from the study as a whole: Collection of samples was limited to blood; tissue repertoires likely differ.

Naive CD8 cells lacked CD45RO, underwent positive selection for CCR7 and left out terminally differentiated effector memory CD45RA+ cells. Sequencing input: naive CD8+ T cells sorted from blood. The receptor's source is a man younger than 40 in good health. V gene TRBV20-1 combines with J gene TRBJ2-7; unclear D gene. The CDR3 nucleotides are TGCAGTGCAAATCCTGGCGAGCAGTACTTC. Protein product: CSANPGEQYF.